These T cell receptor beta chains were read from a single sample in a study of blood T cell repertoires in COVID-19. TCRdb's table, derived via immunoSEQ multiplex PCR, lists solely in-frame clones and lacks some. The data show 130,000 or so clones, about 86% seen once. Sequenced: PBMCs or T cells enriched from blood (not recorded which). The origin of the receptors is a man aged 35-49 years with acute COVID-19. Each CDR3 is given with its conserved first and last residue. Each record gives: D gene, J gene, clone size, V gene, CDR3 protein, CDR3 DNA. The D gene is left open where the match is weak. Expanded clones get a size class; other rows say once, few or many, or leave the size out.

D: TRBD2
J: TRBJ2-1
size: few
V: TRBV3-1/TRBV3-2
CDR3: CASSLLAGVGYNEQFF
DNA: TGTGCCAGCAGCCTCCTAGCGGGGGTGGGCTACAATGAGCAGTTCTTC

D: -
J: TRBJ1-1
size: -
V: TRBV7-9
CDR3: CASSPTAASRMNTEAFF
DNA: TGTGCCAGCAGCCCCACCGCGGCATCGCGAATGAACACTGAAGCTTTCTTT

D: -
J: TRBJ1-5
size: -
V: TRBV19
CDR3: CASKDFNNQPQHF
DNA: TGTGCCAGTAAGGACTTTAATAATCAGCCCCAGCATTTT

D: -
J: TRBJ2-3
size: -
V: TRBV29-1
CDR3: CSERVTDTQYF
DNA: TGCAGCGAGCGGGTCACAGATACGCAGTATTTT

D: -
J: TRBJ2-2
size: -
V: TRBV18
CDR3: CASSPRVAAGQNTGELFF
DNA: TGTGCCAGCTCACCAAGAGTAGCGGCCGGACAAAACACCGGGGAGCTGTTTTTT

D: -
J: TRBJ2-3
size: -
V: TRBV6-5
CDR3: CASSRHYTQYF
DNA: TGTGCCAGCAGTCGACACTATACGCAGTATTTT

D: -
J: TRBJ2-6
size: once
V: TRBV7-2
CDR3: CASSFVFSGANVLTF
DNA: TGTGCCAGCAGCTTCGTTTTCTCTGGGGCCAACGTCCTGACTTTC

D: TRBD1
J: TRBJ1-2
size: -
V: TRBV5-6
CDR3: CASSHDRGGATGYGYTF
DNA: TGTGCCAGCAGCCACGACAGGGGTGGGGCAACGGGCTATGGCTACACCTTC

D: -
J: TRBJ2-2
size: -
V: TRBV6-1
CDR3: CASSWLDTGELFF
DNA: TGTGCCAGCAGTTGGCTTGACACCGGGGAGCTGTTTTTT

D: -
J: TRBJ2-2
size: -
V: TRBV20-1
CDR3: CSASNRNTGELFF
DNA: TGCAGTGCTAGTAACAGAAACACCGGGGAGCTGTTTTTT

D: -
J: TRBJ2-3
size: -
V: TRBV7-2
CDR3: CASSLWAGSTDTQYF
DNA: TGTGCCAGCAGCTTATGGGCGGGGAGCACAGATACGCAGTATTTT

D: -
J: TRBJ2-7
size: once
V: TRBV21-1
CDR3: CASSKDKDKAIRYEQYF
DNA: TGTGCCAGCAGCAAAGACAAGGACAAGGCGATCCGATACGAGCAGTACTTC

D: -
J: TRBJ2-7
size: -
V: TRBV9
CDR3: CASSVLTRGEQYF
DNA: TGTGCCAGCAGCGTTTTAACCAGGGGAGAGCAGTACTTC

D: -
J: TRBJ1-2
size: -
V: TRBV7-9
CDR3: CASSVMNYGYTF
DNA: TGTGCCAGCAGCGTAATGAACTATGGCTACACCTTC

D: -
J: TRBJ1-5
size: -
V: TRBV15
CDR3: CATSRGGGANQPQHF
DNA: TGTGCCACCAGCAGGGGCGGGGGGGCTAATCAGCCCCAGCATTTT

D: TRBD2
J: TRBJ2-3
size: -
V: TRBV15
CDR3: CATRYELAGGHTDTQYF
DNA: TGTGCCACCAGATACGAACTAGCGGGGGGGCATACAGATACGCAGTATTTT

D: -
J: TRBJ1-5
size: -
V: TRBV7-8
CDR3: CASSRQSNQPQHF
DNA: TGTGCCAGCAGCCGGCAGAGCAATCAGCCCCAGCATTTT

D: TRBD2
J: TRBJ2-3
size: -
V: TRBV3-1/TRBV3-2
CDR3: CASSQLAGEAADTQYF
DNA: TGTGCCAGCAGCCAATTAGCGGGAGAGGCGGCAGATACGCAGTATTTT

D: TRBD2
J: TRBJ2-2
size: -
V: TRBV5-5
CDR3: CASRSSGVNTGELFF
DNA: TGTGCCAGCAGATCCAGCGGGGTGAACACCGGGGAGCTGTTTTTT

D: -
J: TRBJ2-1
size: -
V: TRBV2
CDR3: CASRGEGVNEQFF
DNA: TGTGCCAGCCGCGGAGAAGGAGTGAATGAGCAGTTCTTC

D: TRBD1
J: TRBJ2-7
size: -
V: TRBV24-1
CDR3: CATSDGTGSYEQYF
DNA: TGTGCCACCAGTGATGGGACAGGCTCCTACGAGCAGTACTTC

D: TRBD2
J: TRBJ2-2
size: -
V: TRBV2
CDR3: CASSQGLRNTGELFF
DNA: TGTGCCAGCAGCCAGGGACTAAGGAACACCGGGGAGCTGTTTTTT

D: -
J: TRBJ2-1
size: -
V: TRBV19
CDR3: CASSVQGGDNEQFF
DNA: TGTGCCAGTAGCGTCCAGGGGGGAGACAATGAGCAGTTCTTC

D: -
J: TRBJ2-7
size: -
V: TRBV5-5
CDR3: CASSLYGGEDYEQYF
DNA: TGTGCCAGCAGCTTGTACGGAGGGGAGGACTACGAGCAGTACTTC